This T cell receptor beta chain was profiled in a study of cytomegalovirus exposure and HLA in healthy donors. In the study overall: There were about 85 million unique TCRs (from HLA-typed donors) in an early data release. Of the donors genotyped, approximately 430 in all, around 77% fell in the Caucasian-associated ancestry cluster. Notes on the study in general: Later analysis identified several of the most significant clusters that appeared linked to common viral pathogens. A link between a missense DCLRE1C variant and TCR beta V- and J-gene trimming emerged from a later analysis.

Both 60 Vbeta primers and 13 Jbeta primers went into the PCR. Some clones are missing from TCRdb's copy, which holds only in-frame ones; the method was immunoSEQ multiplex PCR. The sample consists of around 110,000 clones, 70% to 80% of them appearing once. In regard to this clone: Its antigen is still unknown.

The CDR3 loop spans 13 amino acids. The V gene lost 1 base and the J gene lost 5 bases, with 7 bases spanning the gap. CDR1 SGDLS and CDR2 YYNGEE come from the germline V gene. Specimen: PBMCs. This sequence was found in a young woman in good health and CMV-seronegative. The genes are TRBV9 and TRBJ1-5; D not resolved. CDR3 sequence: CASSVLLYQPQHF. CDR3 nucleotide sequence: TGTGCCAGCAGCGTACTTCTTTATCAGCCCCAGCATTTT.